This T cell receptor beta chain comes out of a study of blood T cells in healthy people across ages. Then a second PCR, running roughly 7 to 11 cycles, was carried out with a sample-barcoded 5' primer and a J-beta primer mix. A 12-random-nucleotide template-switch adaptor tagged each cDNA molecule. MiXCR, run by TCRdb on the 5' RACE reads, gives a single entry per CDR3 protein. The sample contains about 640,000 distinct CDR3 sequences, about 43% of which appear only once. Whole-study results and caveats: Donor CMV status was unknown, possibly confounding expanded clonotype changes. Naive T cell percentage and TCR beta diversity correlated strongly.

Looked up from germline, CDR1 is PRHDT and CDR2 is FYEKMQ (reference sequence). This CDR3 is built from 14 residues. Deletions cut 2 bases from V and 11 bases from J, with 18 bases between. In its sample, this clonotype was seen a few times. What it recognizes is unknown. The sequencing sample was made of blood. The sequence was collected from a man of 80 years or more in good health. The rearrangement uses TRBV13 and TRBJ2-5, with D tentatively TRBD1 (5 bases). DNA for the CDR3: TGTGCCAGCAGCTTATCGACATGGGGCAATGAGCAGTACTTC. Translated, it gives CASSLSTWGNEQYF.